The present T cell receptor (beta chain) was sequenced within a study of graft-versus-host responses after intestinal transplantation. The researchers put 200,000 CFSE-labeled responder cells into plates with 200,000 irradiated, violet-dye-labeled stimulator cells. V gave up 4 bases and J gave up 0 bases, with 7 bases separating them. Looked up from germline, CDR1 is MNHEY and CDR2 is SMNVEV (reference sequence). This CDR3 contains 15 residues. Using immunoSEQ multiplex PCR, the repertoire was profiled, and TCRdb retains in-frame clones only, with some absent. The data contain more than 12,000 clones, around two fifths of them singletons.

The sample in question was alloreactive CD8+ T cells from a mixed lymphocyte reaction culture, obtained before intestinal transplant. Regarding subset: CFSE-low proliferating T cells sorted from roughly 6-day pre-transplant mixed lymphocyte reaction (GvH or HvG direction). This clonotype originated in a human patient who received an intestinal transplant. The rearrangement uses TRBV27 and TRBJ2-6; unclear D gene. The CDR3 loop reads CASSSEPSGANVLTF. The CDR3 DNA sequence: TGTGCCAGCAGTTCAGAACCCTCTGGGGCCAACGTCCTGACTTTC. The full variable domain, completed using reference TRBV27 and TRBJ2-6, is EAQVTQNPRYLITVTGKKLTVTCSQNMNHEYMSWYRQDPGLGLRQIYYSMNVEVTDKGDVPEGYKVSRKEKRNFPLILESPSPNQTSLYFCASSSEPSGANVLTFGAGSRLTVL.